The T cell receptor beta chain described here comes from a study of blood T cell repertoires in COVID-19. Study overall: Spain, Italy and the United States supplied samples that represented acute and convalescent COVID-19.

During active infection, Seattle patients enrolled and were then monitored through disease. Method: immunoSEQ multiplex PCR; TCRdb's copy keeps in-frame clones and lacks some. The sample includes roughly 130,000 clones, 88% of them seen just once. From germline, CDR1 is MNHEY and CDR2 SVGAGI. Trimming removed 0 bases at V and 4 bases at J, with 12 bases between. The CDR3 extends over 16 amino acids. The TCR comes from a human donor with COVID-19, enrolled during active disease. The donor label of this sample is uncertain. Material: peripheral blood. The rearrangement uses TRBV6-5 and TRBJ2-2, with D maybe TRBD2 (7 bases). The CDR3 bases are TGTGCCAGCAGTTACTCTGGGGGGGCAGGCACCGGGGAGCTGTTTTTT. Its protein is CASSYSGGAGTGELFF.